This TCR beta chain stems from a study of T-cell reconstitution after alpha-beta-depleted transplantation in children (TCRdb year 2016). Background for the entire study: Using TCR repertoire profiling, the study quantitatively followed how T-cell immune reconstitution unfolded in children after TCRalphabeta/CD19-depleted allogeneic hematopoietic cell transplantation.

Here is what the overall study found, with its caveats: In some patients, high TCRbeta diversity at day 60 was attributed to recipient T cells and intrathymic progenitors that had survived conditioning. Over subsequent months, a decline in hyperexpanded clone frequencies was noted, and after one year, T-cell counts and TCRbeta diversity were mostly ascribed to newly produced T cells. The apparently early recovery of alphabetaT-cell counts about two months after transplant reportedly depended on only several hundred rapidly expanded clones that came from non-depleted graft cells.

This clonotype has ten or more counts. The antigen it recognizes is unknown. The record has no base qualities; no much larger clone is one base away. Library generation was performed with PCR. The instrument given in TCRdb is Illumina HiSeq 2500. To normalize quantification of the TCRbeta repertoire, the TCR libraries were built with molecular barcoding that relied on unique molecular identifiers. TCRdb ran its own pipeline on the public reads, namely fastp trimming at Q25 and MiXCR clone calling, and kept in-frame beta chains. When rows share a CDR3 protein, they turn into one entry using the most common DNA and genes. The sample table contains around 700,000 distinct CDR3 sequences; only one count was recorded for less than 15% of them. The ten largest make up about 0.79% of the sample. Interpreted using the paper, the treatment or condition label stands for: allogeneic hematopoietic cell transplantation with graft depleted of TCRalphabeta T cells and CD19 B cells. TCRalphabeta/CD19-depleted allogeneic hematopoietic cell grafts were given to the transplant recipients, all of whom were children.

The CDR3, cysteine through phenylalanine, is 16 amino acids long. Kept here is only the CDR3 DNA, which spans 48 bases and is read in frame from base 1. Cut back by 2 bases and 8 bases, the V and J ends lie 19 bases apart. The CDR1 and CDR2 encoded by the germline V gene are MNHNS and SASEGT. Specimen: PBMCs, collected before TCRalphabeta/CD19-depleted stem cell transplant. The sequence derives from a girl aged 2-10 years with congenital amegakaryocytic thrombocytopenia, due to receive a stem cell transplant. The sequence is built from TRBV6-1 and TRBJ2-1, with the identity of the D gene unclear. For the CDR3, the sequence is CASSEWPQSTGDEQFF. The nucleotides read TGTGCCAGCAGTGAATGGCCCCAGTCTACGGGCGATGAGCAGTTCTTC.